These 25 T cell receptor beta chains share one sample of origin, sequenced in a study of control samples from healthy donors and cancer patients. The method was immunoSEQ multiplex PCR; TCRdb's version includes in-frame clones alone and lacks a portion of them. The sample yields about 160,000 clones, 85% to 95% seen once. The sequenced sample was blood. These receptors were taken from a woman between 55 and 75 years old in good health.

V and J are TRBV5-6 and TRBJ2-3; the D is unclear. CDR1 SGHDT and CDR2 YYEEEE come from the germline V gene. The CDR3 extends over 14 amino acids. The V end was cut by 0 bases, the J end by 2 bases, with 7 bases between. CDR3 DNA sequence: TGTGCCAGCAGCTTGGTTCAGTCCACAGATACGCAGTATTTT. The encoded protein is CASSLVQSTDTQYF.

The chain is built from TRBV7-2 and TRBJ1-2; a weak D match, TRBD1 (5 bases). This CDR3 spans 13 amino acids. Trimming removed 2 bases from V and 8 bases from J, with 12 bases in between. Germline V gene data show CDR1 as SGHTA and CDR2 as FQGNSA. CDR3 in DNA: TGTGCCAGCAGCTTATTTACAGGCCCCGGCTACACCTTC. Its protein is CASSLFTGPGYTF.

V gene TRBV18 combines with J gene TRBJ1-1; D is undetermined. Germline V gives CDR1 KGHSH, CDR2 LQKENI. V lost 4 bases and J 2 bases, leaving 14 bases between the germline ends. CDR3 size: 15 residues. CDR3 sequence reads: CASSLGHYLNTEAFF. DNA of the CDR3: TGTGCCAGCTCACTCGGCCACTACCTAAACACTGAAGCTTTCTTT.

This chain connects TRBV14 to TRBJ1-1; D possibly corresponds to TRBD1 (6 bases). In germline, CDR1 is SGHDN, CDR2 FVKESK. This CDR3 comprises 13 residues. The V end lost 4 bases, the J end lost 2 bases, and 8 bases lay between the germline ends. The chain's CDR3 is CASSRTANTEAFF. The CDR3 DNA is TGTGCCAGCAGCCGGACAGCAAACACTGAAGCTTTCTTT.

This chain uses TRBV19 with TRBJ1-5; D remains ambiguous. The CDR3 has 15 amino acids. Germline CDR1 is LNHDA and CDR2 is SQIVND (reference sequence). Trimming pared 7 bases from V and 0 bases from J, leaving 13 bases between. DNA of the CDR3: TGTGCCAGTAAGCTCACTTACCATAGCAATCAGCCCCAGCATTTT. Amino acids: CASKLTYHSNQPQHF.

The chain carries TRBV30 and TRBJ1-5; TRBD1 might be the D (6 bases). The CDR3 sequence is 16 residues long. Trimming left V 1 base short and J 1 base short, with 14 bases between. Germline V CDR1 and CDR2: GTSNPN, SVGIG (reference sequence). The CDR3 region is CAWSGGAGRSNQPQHF. Written as DNA, the CDR3 is TGTGCCTGGAGTGGGGGGGCAGGGCGAAGCAATCAGCCCCAGCATTTT. Full variable domain (outside the CDR3, taken from reference TRBV30 and TRBJ1-5): SQTIHQWPATLVQPVGSPLSLECTVEGTSNPNLYWYRQAAGRGLQLLFYSVGIGQISSEVPQNLSASRPQDRQFILSSKKLLLSDSGFYLCAWSGGAGRSNQPQHFGDGTRLSIL.

The chain is built from TRBV2 and TRBJ1-5; 10 bases are shared with TRBD1. The ends lost 5 bases at V and 5 bases at J; junction bases unmatched: 6. Germline V CDR1 and CDR2: SNHLY, FYNNEI. The CDR3 is 15 residues long. CDR3 amino acids: CASSYDRGHDQPQHF. The CDR3 nucleotides read TGTGCCAGCAGTTACGACAGGGGGCACGATCAGCCCCAGCATTTT.

The chain couples TRBV4-3 to TRBJ1-2; D gene unclear. V lost 4 bases and J 1 base, leaving 16 bases between the germline ends. The CDR3 is made up of 16 amino acids. Germline values: CDR1 LGHNA, CDR2 YSLEER. The CDR3 nucleotides read TGCGCCAGCAGCCCTATAAAAAACGGTCGTAACTATGGCTACACCTTC. Its translation is CASSPIKNGRNYGYTF.

The count of this clone is one. This chain connects TRBV7-2 to TRBJ1-1; D remains ambiguous. Germline values: CDR1 SGHTA, CDR2 FQGNSA. The CDR3 runs to 14 residues. The V end lost 2 bases, the J end lost 7 bases, and 14 bases lay between the germline ends. CDR3 nucleotides: TGTGCCAGCAGCTTAAATGGTTTGACGGATGAAGCTTTCTTT. Translating it yields CASSLNGLTDEAFF.

V gene TRBV18 combines with J gene TRBJ2-7, with TRBD2 matching 7 bases. There are 16 residues in the CDR3. V dropped 0 bases and J dropped 5; count of bases not matched to a gene: 10. The germline V gene has CDR1 KGHSH and CDR2 LQKENI. This CDR3 reads CASSPPGREGFDEQYF. The CDR3 region has the DNA TGTGCCAGCTCACCACCGGGCAGGGAGGGGTTCGACGAGCAGTACTTC.

The CDR3 sequence: CASSQTGATNEKLFF. The CDR3 DNA follows: TGTGCCAGCAGCCAAACGGGTGCAACTAATGAAAAACTGTTTTTT. J is TRBJ1-4 and V is TRBV7-9; D is ambiguous. The CDR3 loop spans 15 amino acids. The V end lost 5 bases, the J end lost 0 bases, and 10 bases lay between the germline ends. Germline loops: CDR1 SEHNR, CDR2 FQNEAQ (reference sequence).

The chain's CDR3 is CASSYGGDAPGEAFF. CDR3 bases: TGTGCCAGCAGTTACGGCGGGGACGCCCCAGGTGAAGCTTTCTTT. The chain recombines TRBV6-6 with TRBJ1-1; D perhaps matches TRBD1 (5 bases). In germline, CDR1 is MNHNY, CDR2 SVGAGI (reference sequence). Trimming removed 2 bases from V and 7 bases from J, with 17 bases in between. This CDR3 is 15 amino acids long.

V usage is TRBV4-1 and J usage is TRBJ1-2; D call uncertain. This CDR3 region has 15 residues. The ends were cut back, 1 base at V and 4 bases at J, with 13 bases in the middle. The germline CDR1 and CDR2 sequences are MGHRA and YSYEKL. CDR3 sequence reads: CASSQVLEVRYGYTF. CDR3 sequence (DNA): TGCGCCAGCAGCCAAGTTCTAGAGGTTCGCTATGGCTACACCTTC.

This chain uses TRBV5-6 with TRBJ1-2; D is undetermined. This CDR3 is built from 16 residues. Trimming stripped 4 bases from V and 2 bases from J, with 18 bases between. Germline-derived CDR1 and CDR2 are SGHDT and YYEEEE. The chain's CDR3 is CASSPEYAGANYGYTF. The DNA for the CDR3 is TGTGCCAGCAGCCCCGAATACGCGGGCGCAAACTATGGCTACACCTTC.

The J gene is TRBJ2-5, the V gene TRBV9; 10 bases map to TRBD1. V was clipped by 4 bases and J by 5 bases; unmatched bases: 11. The CDR3 has 16 amino acids. Per the germline V gene, CDR1 is SGDLS and CDR2 is YYNGEE. CDR3 DNA: TGTGCCAGCAGCTCCCGTGACAGGGGGCTCGGGGAGACCCAGTACTTC. This encodes CASSSRDRGLGETQYF.

The V gene is TRBV4-2, the J gene TRBJ2-1; 9 positions agree with TRBD2. This CDR3 has 21 residues. J lost 0 bases, V lost 1 base, and 16 bases had no gene match. CDR1 is LGHNA and CDR2 is YNFKEQ in the germline V gene. The CDR3 loop reads CASSQAQGRRGGESSYNEQFF. The CDR3 bases are TGTGCCAGCAGCCAAGCCCAAGGCCGGCGGGGGGGTGAAAGCTCCTACAATGAGCAGTTCTTC.

The rearrangement joins TRBV19 to TRBJ2-5; TRBD1 matches at 8 bases. The trim removed 4 bases at V and 1 base at J, leaving 11 bases unmatched. Germline CDR1 LNHDA, CDR2 SQIVND (reference sequence). The CDR3 is 17 amino acids. The CDR3 DNA sequence: TGTGCCAGTAGTAAGAGGACAGGGTATGAGGTCCAAGAGACCCAGTACTTC. Translation: CASSKRTGYEVQETQYF.

The chain links TRBV10-3 to TRBJ2-7; the D gene is possibly TRBD1 (5 bases). In germline, CDR1 is ENHRY, CDR2 SYGVKD. Trimming removed 7 bases from V and 3 bases from J, with 16 bases in between. This CDR3 region has 14 residues. The CDR3 region has the DNA TGTGCCATCAAAGACAGAGAATCCCTCTACGAGCAGTACTTC. Amino acids: CAIKDRESLYEQYF.

The CDR3 DNA is TGTGCCAGCACCCCATGGGAGCGGGGGGGCTCGTCAGAAGGGGAGCTGTTTTTT. Translation: CASTPWERGGSSEGELFF. The chain recombines TRBV6-4 with TRBJ2-2; 10 positions match TRBD2. Germline values: CDR1 MRHNA, CDR2 SNTAGT. The ends lost 7 bases at V and 8 bases at J; junction bases unmatched: 19. There are 18 residues in the CDR3.

The V gene is TRBV7-2, the J gene TRBJ1-2; D is possibly TRBD1 (6 bases). The germline CDR1 and CDR2 sequences are SGHTA and FQGNSA. The length of the CDR3 is 14 residues. The V end lost 2 bases, the J end lost 7 bases, and 14 bases lay between the germline ends. The CDR3 spells CASSLTDRLLGYTF. CDR3 DNA sequence: TGTGCCAGCAGCTTAACCGACAGGCTTCTTGGCTACACCTTC.

This chain joins TRBV12-3 or TRBV12-4 and TRBJ1-5, with D possibly being TRBD1 (5 bases). V dropped 2 bases and J dropped 9 bases, with 11 bases sitting between them. The CDR3 loop spans 13 amino acids. In DNA, the CDR3 is TGTGCCAGCAGTTTAACCTGGGGCGCGCCCCAGCATTTT. It specifies CASSLTWGAPQHF.

The rearrangement joins TRBV4-1 to TRBJ1-3; D not certain. Germline loops: CDR1 MGHRA, CDR2 YSYEKL. The CDR3 is made up of 16 amino acids. The V and J ends lost 1 base and 0 bases respectively, with 10 bases between them. The CDR3 region is CASSQAARYSGNTIYF. In nucleotides, the CDR3 is TGCGCCAGCAGCCAAGCGGCGCGGTACTCTGGAAACACCATATATTTT.

V gene TRBV7-8 combines with J gene TRBJ1-2, with D unclear. Germline V gene sequence: CDR1 SGHVS, CDR2 FQNEAQ. The CDR3 runs to 17 residues. Trimming removed 1 base at V and 0 bases at J, with 15 bases between. The CDR3 DNA sequence: TGTGCCAGCAGCTTAGGCGTCGCAATTGGGACTAACTATGGCTACACCTTC. It encodes CASSLGVAIGTNYGYTF.

The V gene is TRBV3-1 (or the pseudogene TRBV3-2), the J gene TRBJ1-2; unclear D gene. From germline, CDR1 is LGHDT and CDR2 YNNKEL (reference sequence). Trimming cost V 6 bases and J 5 bases, with 22 bases left between them. The CDR3 totals 16 residues. CDR3 residues: CASSLIPGSLTYGYTF. CDR3 nucleotides: TGTGCCAGCAGTCTCATCCCCGGATCATTAACATATGGCTACACCTTC.

The chain couples TRBV5-4 to TRBJ2-5; 8 bases map to TRBD1. From germline, CDR1 is SGHNT and CDR2 YYREEE (reference sequence). The CDR3 spans 16 residues. The V gene end was trimmed by 5 bases and the J gene end by 4 bases; junction bases not matched to a gene: 13. The chain's CDR3 is CASRPSAGGIIETQYF. The CDR3 DNA follows: TGTGCCAGCAGACCGTCGGCAGGGGGCATTATAGAGACCCAGTACTTC.